The 5 T cell receptor beta chains in this list originate from one sample, sequenced in a study of T-cell memory formation after mild COVID-19. TCRdb processed the 5' RACE reads anew with MiXCR; each CDR3 protein has one entry. The repertoire has about 260,000 distinct CDR3 sequences, under 20% of them found once; the top ten carry 22%. Sample: PBMCs or a T cell subset sorted from them (not recorded which). The receptors derive from a man aged 18 to 29 who had mild COVID-19 (a few samples of this study predate the infection). Cell type and time point are not known.

The chain carries TRBV6-5 and TRBJ2-5, with D perhaps TRBD1 or TRBD2 (6 bases each). The V end was cut by 2 bases, the J end by 4 bases, with 14 bases between. This CDR3 contains 15 residues. Germline V gene data show CDR1 as MNHEY and CDR2 as SVGAGI. CDR3 in amino acids: CASSYTGGVVETQYF. Here the CDR3 DNA reads TGTGCCAGCAGTTACACCGGGGGCGTTGTAGAGACCCAGTACTTC.

The V call is TRBV19, the J call TRBJ1-4; no definite D call. This CDR3 has 13 amino acids. The germline V and J ends were trimmed by 10 bases and 0 bases, with 9 bases remaining between them. CDR1 LNHDA and CDR2 SQIVND come from the germline V gene (reference sequence). DNA for the CDR3: TGTGCCACCCGAAAAACAACTAATGAAAAACTGTTTTTT. Protein product: CATRKTTNEKLFF.

The chain has TRBV6-6 and TRBJ2-5; maybe TRBD1 (6 bases). V lost 1 base and J 3 bases, leaving 6 bases between the germline ends. The CDR3 extends over 13 amino acids. Per germline, CDR1 MNHNY and CDR2 SVGAGI (reference sequence). The CDR3 loop is CASSYWTEETQYF. CDR3 in DNA: TGTGCCAGCAGTTACTGGACAGAAGAGACCCAGTACTTC.

V and J are TRBV6-2 or TRBV6-3 and TRBJ2-7; 12 bases match TRBD2. With V trimmed by 5 bases and J by 0 bases, 14 bases remained unmatched. The CDR3 sequence is 19 residues long. Germline V CDR1 and CDR2: MNHEY, SVGEGT. The CDR3 bases are TGTGCCAGCAGTGGACCCCGAACTAGCGGGGGGACGAGCTCCTACGAGCAGTACGTC. Translated: CASSGPRTSGGTSSYEQYV.

This clonotype has a count of ten or more. This rearrangement joins TRBV6-5 to TRBJ1-4; D not resolved. V shed 0 bases and J shed 5 bases, with 13 bases lying between them. CDR3 length equals 16 residues. Germline-derived CDR1 and CDR2 are MNHEY and SVGAGI. CDR3 residues: CASSYSSQPENEKLFF. The CDR3 bases are TGTGCCAGCAGTTACTCGAGCCAGCCGGAGAATGAAAAACTGTTTTTT.